This T cell receptor (beta chain) derives from a study of T cell responses to AZD1222 COVID-19 vaccine. Findings and limits, study-wide: As reported, nearly half of all spike-specific TCRs target variant regions that are unmutated.

Data came from immunoSEQ multiplex PCR; TCRdb stores just in-frame clones and leaves some out. The sample has tens of thousands of clones, 88% seen once; the top ten hold 11%. Looked up from germline, CDR1 is MDHEN and CDR2 is SYDVKM. With 2 bases removed from V and 4 bases from J, the gap between germline ends came to 6 bases. The CDR3 has 12 amino acids. Of note for this clone: Its antigen is as yet unknown. At the DNA level, this CDR3 is encoded by other sequences in the same sample as well.

V gene TRBV28 combines with J gene TRBJ2-7; D perhaps matches TRBD2 (5 bases). The source was peripheral blood, collected on day 0 of AZD1222 vaccination. The TCR sequence derives from an adult in good health. The CDR3 DNA sequence: TGTGCCAGCAGTTTAGGCGGGTACGAGCAGTACGTC. This sequence encodes CASSLGGYEQYV.